This T cell receptor beta chain was observed in a study of cytomegalovirus exposure and HLA in healthy donors. Broader study findings: V- and J-gene trimming in TCR beta was tied to a missense DCLRE1C variant by an analysis performed later.

Regarding this clone: The antigen is undetermined.

Germline values: CDR1 MGHDK, CDR2 SYGVNS. Trimming took off 7 bases at V and 13 bases at J, with 22 bases between the two ends. CDR3 size: 13 residues. Primers: 60 Vbeta forward and 13 Jbeta reverse. Produced via immunoSEQ multiplex PCR; TCRdb's table is partial and in-frame only. The data show about 110,000 clones, 82% seen once. This TCR came from a woman between 18 and 29 years old in good health and CMV-seronegative. The V gene is TRBV25-1, the J gene TRBJ1-2; a possible D gene is TRBD1 (6 bases). Input material: PBMCs. The CDR3 region is CASKGRGPGASTF. DNA of the CDR3: TGTGCCAGCAAGGGAAGGGGCCCAGGGGCGAGCACCTTC.